This T cell receptor beta chain was captured in a study of CD8+CD57+ T cells in acquired aplastic anemia. Study-wide results and caveats: Researchers reported that CD8+ Simpson's diversity was not significantly different in patients versus controls. The number of CD8+ CDR3 sequences shared by patients and controls was twenty-nine.

Note on this clonotype: Its antigen is unknown.

The CDR3 consists of 15 residues. Germline-derived CDR1 and CDR2 are SGHTA and FQGTGA. Trimming removed 2 bases from V and 2 bases from J, with 12 bases in between. Sequenced patients had shown CD8+CD57+ cell expansion by flow cytometry. There were no patients without severe acquired aplastic anemia. The template used for profiling TCR beta VDJ and CDR3 was genomic DNA. In TCRdb, the reads were re-called with MiXCR into one record per CDR3 protein. The sample carries approximately 160,000 distinct CDR3 sequences, around half recorded once. The clonotype comes from a human donor with aplastic anemia. V gene TRBV7-3 combines with J gene TRBJ2-5; D remains ambiguous. The source material was sorted CD4+, CD8+, or CD8+CD57+ T cells (not recorded which) from PBMCs. The CDR3 loop reads CASSLRAGPQETQYF. Written as DNA, the CDR3 is TGTGCCAGCAGCTTACGGGCAGGTCCACAAGAGACCCAGTACTTC.